This TCR beta chain originates from a study of low-dose radiotherapy and immunotherapy resistance in tumors. Study-wide background: Daily oral aspirin at 300 mg began on cycle 1 day 1 and lasted four cycles.

First-strand cDNA used TRAV- and TRBV-specific primers, covering alpha and beta chains. TCR amplification used 20 PCR cycles, a constant-region primer and a V-primer adapter. TCRdb redid the calling of the reads with MiXCR, one entry per CDR3 protein. The sample includes some 100,000 distinct CDR3 sequences, around 20% of them seen just once. There are 15 residues in the CDR3. Between the trimmed V and J ends, which lost 4 bases and 0 bases, there was a span of 12 bases. CDR1 and CDR2 (germline): MNHNS, SASEGT. Documented time point: after trial treatment. Treatment meaning: LDRT plus nivolumab, ipilimumab, low-dose cyclophosphamide and aspirin (RACIN trial). This clonotype was found many times.

V and J are TRBV6-1 and TRBJ1-2, with D perhaps TRBD1 (5 bases). The source is a male donor with prostate cancer. The sequences come from PBMCs, collected after low-dose radiotherapy plus immunotherapy. The CDR3 DNA follows: TGTGCCAGCAGTGGATACAGGAAAGCTAACTATGGCTACACCTTC. The encoded protein is CASSGYRKANYGYTF.